The text below deals with one T cell receptor (beta chain). Its antigen remains unidentified. Other DNA sequences from this sample encode an identical CDR3 as well. The sample comes from a study of cytomegalovirus exposure and HLA in healthy donors. Whole-study findings and limits: It emerged from a later analysis that several of the most significant clusters appeared to be linked to common viral pathogens.

PCR employed 60 Vbeta and 13 Jbeta primers. Some clones are missing from TCRdb's copy, which holds only in-frame ones; the method was immunoSEQ multiplex PCR. The clone table shows around 60,000 clones, with the ten largest holding 3.6%. The germline V and J ends were trimmed by 3 bases and 2 bases, with 8 bases remaining between them. Germline CDR1 is KGHSH and CDR2 is LQKENI. The CDR3 covers 14 residues. The V and J genes are TRBV18 and TRBJ1-5; D uncertain. Source material: PBMCs. This receptor was identified in a woman aged 18-29 years in good health and CMV-seronegative. DNA of the CDR3: TGTGCCAGCTCACCGGGAGGCGGCAATCAGCCCCAGCATTTT. As protein: CASSPGGGNQPQHF.